This T cell receptor beta chain was identified in a study of blood T cell repertoires in COVID-19. The wider study: Acute-phase and convalescent COVID-19 samples originated in the United States, Italy and Spain.

Original data processing: Cell counts per sample came from amplifying reference gene primers. The table came from immunoSEQ multiplex PCR; TCRdb's copy has only in-frame clones and leaves some out. Clone size and the V and J calls come from that table; the DNA yielded D and trimming. This table holds around 260,000 clones, approximately 85% found once. The length of the CDR3 is 13 residues. Trimming cost V 4 bases and J 7 bases; bases outside gene matches: 3. The germline gives CDR1 LGHNA, CDR2 YNFKEQ. Living in 24 US areas, the participants were between roughly 18 and 95 years of age. This rearrangement joins TRBV4-2 to TRBJ2-3, with TRBD1 identical over 9 bases. Sequenced sample: PBMCs or T cells enriched from blood (not recorded which). The sequence derives from a woman between 25 and 40 years old who had recovered from COVID-19. The CDR3 loop is CASSRDREHTQYF. CDR3 nucleotides: TGTGCCAGCAGCCGGGACAGGGAACATACGCAGTATTTT.